Here is one T cell receptor beta chain with its context. Its cognate antigen has yet to be identified. Base qualities are not at hand, and no much larger clone is one base apart. This sample was taken from a study of technical replicates of blood from a few donors listed by TCRdb under 2017. Taken from cysteine to phenylalanine, the CDR3 has 14 residues. Only CDR3 DNA is held: 42 bases, read in frame from base 1. Via the germline V gene, CDR1 is SGHTA and CDR2 FQGNSA. The junction carries 17 bases between V and J, which are trimmed by 5 bases and 7 bases respectively. The protocol used for the library was the immunoSEQ multiplex PCR assay. Here the immuneACCESS table is served through TCRdb, limited to in-frame sequences with V and J called. Missing clones are a known gap in these copies; in checked studies unresolved V genes cover under half, and the rest lacks a known reason. The sample table shows about 93,000 clones, and around 95% are seen once. The ten largest clones add up to about 0.26% of the sample.

Sequenced sample: T cells isolated from PBMCs. Rearrangement joined TRBV7-2 to TRBJ1-2, and TRBD1 may be the D gene, going by 5 matching bases. The clonotype was recovered from a human donor in good health. This receptor carries the CDR3 CASSNRTYPGGYTF. The nucleotides are TGTGCCAGCAGCAATAGGACATACCCGGGTGGCTACACCTTC.